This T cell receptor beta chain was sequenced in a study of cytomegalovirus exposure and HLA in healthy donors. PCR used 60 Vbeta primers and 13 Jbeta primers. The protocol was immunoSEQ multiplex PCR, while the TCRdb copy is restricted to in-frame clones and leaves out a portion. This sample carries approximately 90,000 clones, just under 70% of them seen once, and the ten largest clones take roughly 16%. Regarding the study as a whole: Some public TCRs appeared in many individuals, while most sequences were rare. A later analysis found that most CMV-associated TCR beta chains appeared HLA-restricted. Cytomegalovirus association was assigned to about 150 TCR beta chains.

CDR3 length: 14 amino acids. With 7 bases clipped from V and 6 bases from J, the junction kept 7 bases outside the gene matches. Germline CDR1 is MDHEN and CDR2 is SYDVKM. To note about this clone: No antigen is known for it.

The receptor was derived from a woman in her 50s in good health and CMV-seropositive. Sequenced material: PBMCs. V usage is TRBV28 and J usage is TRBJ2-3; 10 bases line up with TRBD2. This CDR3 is CASTLSGRGDTQYF. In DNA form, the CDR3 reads TGTGCCAGCACCCTAAGCGGGAGGGGGGATACGCAGTATTTT.